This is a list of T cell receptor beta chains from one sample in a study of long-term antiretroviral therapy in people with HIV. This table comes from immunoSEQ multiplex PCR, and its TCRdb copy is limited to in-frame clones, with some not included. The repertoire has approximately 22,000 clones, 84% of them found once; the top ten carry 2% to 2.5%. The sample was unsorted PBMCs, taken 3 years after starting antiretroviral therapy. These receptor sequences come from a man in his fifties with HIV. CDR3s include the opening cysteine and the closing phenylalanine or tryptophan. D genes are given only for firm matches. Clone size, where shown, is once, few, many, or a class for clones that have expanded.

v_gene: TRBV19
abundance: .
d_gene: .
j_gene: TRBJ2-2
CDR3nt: TGTGCCAGTAGTATCAATCAGGGGCTGGGAAACACCGGGGAGCTGTTTTTT
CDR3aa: CASSINQGLGNTGELFF

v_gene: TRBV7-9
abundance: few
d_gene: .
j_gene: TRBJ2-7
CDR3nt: TGTGCCAGCAGCCCCCCGGGCCCATGGGGCTACGAGCAGTACTTC
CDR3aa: CASSPPGPWGYEQYF

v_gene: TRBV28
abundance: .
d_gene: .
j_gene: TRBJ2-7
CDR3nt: TGTGCCAGCAAACTAGGGGTCTCGGGGGCCGAGCAGTACTTC
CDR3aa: CASKLGVSGAEQYF

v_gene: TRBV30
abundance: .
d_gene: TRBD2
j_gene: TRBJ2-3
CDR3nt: TGTGCCTGGAGGTCAGGGACTAGCTTTTCAGATACGCAGTATTTT
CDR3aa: CAWRSGTSFSDTQYF

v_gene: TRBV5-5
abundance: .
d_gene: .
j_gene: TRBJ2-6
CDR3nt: TGTGCCAGCAGCTCGAGGGCAGGGGGAGGCTCTGGGGCCAACGTCCTGACTTTC
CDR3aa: CASSSRAGGGSGANVLTF

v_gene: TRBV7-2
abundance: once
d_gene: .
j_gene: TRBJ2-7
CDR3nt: TGTGCCAGCAGCTTAGGGCAGCTCTACGAGCAGTACTTC
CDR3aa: CASSLGQLYEQYF

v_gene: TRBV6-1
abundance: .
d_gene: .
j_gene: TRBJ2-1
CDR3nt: TGTGCCAGCAGTGAAAGGGGGGCGCGGAATGAGCAGTTCTTC
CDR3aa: CASSERGARNEQFF

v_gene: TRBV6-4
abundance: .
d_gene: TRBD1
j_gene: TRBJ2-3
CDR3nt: TGTGCCAGCAGAAACTCAGGGGGAGATACGCAGTATTTT
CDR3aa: CASRNSGGDTQYF

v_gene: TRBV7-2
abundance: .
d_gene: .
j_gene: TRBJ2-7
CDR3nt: TGTGCCAGCAGCTTAGGGTTACGTGGCGAGCAGTACTTC
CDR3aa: CASSLGLRGEQYF

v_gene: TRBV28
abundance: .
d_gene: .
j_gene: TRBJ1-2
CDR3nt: TGTGCCAGCAGTTTAATCCCCAGTCGTGGCTACACCTTC
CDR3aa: CASSLIPSRGYTF

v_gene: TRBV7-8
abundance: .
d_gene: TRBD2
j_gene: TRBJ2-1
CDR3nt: TGTGCCAGCAGCTTACGAGCGGGGGGGTACAATGAGCAGTTCTTC
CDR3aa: CASSLRAGGYNEQFF

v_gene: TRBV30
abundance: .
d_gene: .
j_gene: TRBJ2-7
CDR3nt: TGTGCCTGGAGCACCGGGGGCAGCTACGAGCAGTACTTC
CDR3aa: CAWSTGGSYEQYF

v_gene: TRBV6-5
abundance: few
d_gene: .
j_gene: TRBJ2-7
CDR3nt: TGTGCCAGCAGCGTCCGGACTCACTCCGAGCAGTACTTC
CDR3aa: CASSVRTHSEQYF

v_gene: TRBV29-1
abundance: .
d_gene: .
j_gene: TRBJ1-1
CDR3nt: TGCAGCGCCCTACGGGCGGGGCTGGACTCATCTTTGAACACTGAAGCTTTCTTT
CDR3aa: CSALRAGLDSSLNTEAFF

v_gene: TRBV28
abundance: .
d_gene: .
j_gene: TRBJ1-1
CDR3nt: TGTGCCAGCAGTTTACCCCGGACAGTCGAGACTGAAGCTTTCTTT
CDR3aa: CASSLPRTVETEAFF

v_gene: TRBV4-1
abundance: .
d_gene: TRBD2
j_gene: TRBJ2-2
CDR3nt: TGCGCCAGCAGCCAAGGCGGGAGAGAAACCGGGGAGCTGTTTTTT
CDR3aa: CASSQGGRETGELFF

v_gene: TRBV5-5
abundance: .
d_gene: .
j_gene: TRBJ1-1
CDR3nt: TGTGCCAGCAACAGGGAGTTGACTGAAGCTTTCTTT
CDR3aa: CASNRELTEAFF

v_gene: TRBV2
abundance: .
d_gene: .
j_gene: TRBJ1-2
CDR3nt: TGTGCCAGCTTCTTCTACAGGGATGGCTACACCTTC
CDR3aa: CASFFYRDGYTF

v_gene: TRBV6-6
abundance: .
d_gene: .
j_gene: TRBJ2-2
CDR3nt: TGTGCCAGCAGCTCCGGGACTTTGAACACCGGGGAGCTGTTTTTT
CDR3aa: CASSSGTLNTGELFF

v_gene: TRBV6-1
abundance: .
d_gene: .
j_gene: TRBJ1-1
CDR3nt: TGTGCCAGCAGTGCCTCGGGGTGGGGAGACACTGAAGCTTTCTTT
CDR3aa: CASSASGWGDTEAFF

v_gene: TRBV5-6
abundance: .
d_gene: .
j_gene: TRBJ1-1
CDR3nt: TGTGCCAGCAGCTTGAGTCTGGACGGCCTAATGAACACTGAAGCTTTCTTT
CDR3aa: CASSLSLDGLMNTEAFF

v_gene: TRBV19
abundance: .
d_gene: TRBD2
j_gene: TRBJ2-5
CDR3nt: TGTGCCAGTAGTACGGGACTAGCGGGAGGTGATGAGACCCAGTACTTC
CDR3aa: CASSTGLAGGDETQYF

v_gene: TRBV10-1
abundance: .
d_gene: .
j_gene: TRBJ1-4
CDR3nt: TGCGCCAGCAGCGGTGGAGGGCCGGGGGGGGAAAAACTGTTTTTT
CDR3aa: CASSGGGPGGEKLFF

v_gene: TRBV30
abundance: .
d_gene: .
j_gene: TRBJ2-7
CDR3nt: TGTGCCTGGAGCCCCCAGGGGTCTAGGGTTCAGTACTTC
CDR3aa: CAWSPQGSRVQYF

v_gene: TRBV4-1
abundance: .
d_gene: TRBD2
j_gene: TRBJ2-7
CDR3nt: TGCGCCAGCAGCCCCCGGACTAGCCGGAGGAACGAGCAGTACTTC
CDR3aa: CASSPRTSRRNEQYF

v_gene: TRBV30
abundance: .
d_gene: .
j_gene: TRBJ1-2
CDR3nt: TGTGCCTGGAGTGTAAGACAGTCTAACTATGGCTACACCTTC
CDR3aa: CAWSVRQSNYGYTF

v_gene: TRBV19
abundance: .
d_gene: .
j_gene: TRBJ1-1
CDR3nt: TGTGCCACCCAGGCAGGGGCTAACACTGAAGCTTTCTTT
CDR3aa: CATQAGANTEAFF

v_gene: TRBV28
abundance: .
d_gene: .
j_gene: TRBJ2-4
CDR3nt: TGTGCCAGCAGTACTGGACAGAGGGCCAAAAACATTCAGTACTTC
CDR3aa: CASSTGQRAKNIQYF

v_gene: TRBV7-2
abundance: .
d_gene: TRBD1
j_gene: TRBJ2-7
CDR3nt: TGTGCCAGCAGCCTACCGGGACAGGGGGTGTGGGAGCAGTACTTC
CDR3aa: CASSLPGQGVWEQYF

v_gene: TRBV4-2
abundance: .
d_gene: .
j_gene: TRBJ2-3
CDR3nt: TGTGCCAGCAGCCAAGGGCTAGCGATTAGTTTAGATACGCAGTATTTT
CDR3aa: CASSQGLAISLDTQYF

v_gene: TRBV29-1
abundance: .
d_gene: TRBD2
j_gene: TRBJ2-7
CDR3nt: TGCAGCGCTCTAAGCGGGAGGGCCTACGAGCAGTACTTC
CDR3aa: CSALSGRAYEQYF

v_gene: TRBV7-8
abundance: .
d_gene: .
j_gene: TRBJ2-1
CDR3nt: TGTGCCAGCACCCCCTTGAGGTACAATGAGCAGTTCTTC
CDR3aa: CASTPLRYNEQFF

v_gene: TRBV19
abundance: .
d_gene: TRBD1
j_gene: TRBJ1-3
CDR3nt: TGTGCCAGTAGTTCACAGGGGGCTGGAAACACCATATATTTT
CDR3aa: CASSSQGAGNTIYF

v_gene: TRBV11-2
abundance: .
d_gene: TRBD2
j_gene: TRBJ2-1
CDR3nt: TGTGCCAGCAGCTTAGCGCGGGGGGGTAATGAGCAGTTCTTC
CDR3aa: CASSLARGGNEQFF

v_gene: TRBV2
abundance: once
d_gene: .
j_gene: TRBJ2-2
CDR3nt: TGTGCCAGCAGTGAAGAAGGAACCGGGGAGCTGTTTTTT
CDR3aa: CASSEEGTGELFF

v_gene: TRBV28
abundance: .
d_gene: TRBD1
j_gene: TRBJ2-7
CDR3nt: TGTGCCAGCACCCGGACAGGGGGCGCGGGGGAGCAGTACTTC
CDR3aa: CASTRTGGAGEQYF

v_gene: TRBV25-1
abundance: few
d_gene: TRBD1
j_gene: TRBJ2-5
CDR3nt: TGTGCCAGCAGTACTGGTATACTCAGGGACAGCAGTCAAGAGACCCAGTACTTC
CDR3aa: CASSTGILRDSSQETQYF

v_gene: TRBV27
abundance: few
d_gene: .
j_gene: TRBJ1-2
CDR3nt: TGTGCCAGCAGTTTTAGGAATGGGGGAAACTATGGCTACACCTTC
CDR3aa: CASSFRNGGNYGYTF

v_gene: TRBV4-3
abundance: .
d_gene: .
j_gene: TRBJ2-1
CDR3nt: TGCGCCAGCAGCCAAATGGGGGGCAGCGCCCCATACAATGAGCAGTTCTTC
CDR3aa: CASSQMGGSAPYNEQFF

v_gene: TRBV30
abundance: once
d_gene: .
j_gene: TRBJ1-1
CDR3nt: TGCGCCCGCCGGGACCTGGGGCTACGGTCCACTGAAGCTTTCTTT
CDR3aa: CARRDLGLRSTEAFF

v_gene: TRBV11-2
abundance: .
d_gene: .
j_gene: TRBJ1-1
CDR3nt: TGTGCCAGCAGCTCGAAGCTTACAGGGCAGAGTGAAGCTTTCTTT
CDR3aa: CASSSKLTGQSEAFF

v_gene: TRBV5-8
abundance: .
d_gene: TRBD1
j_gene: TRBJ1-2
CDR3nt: TGTGCCAGCAGCAAAGGGGGCCCCTATGGCTACACCTTC
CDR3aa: CASSKGGPYGYTF

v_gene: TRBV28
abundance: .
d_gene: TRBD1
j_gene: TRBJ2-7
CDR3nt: TGTGCCAGCAGTCAGGGGACAGGGGGCTACGAGCAGTACTTC
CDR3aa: CASSQGTGGYEQYF

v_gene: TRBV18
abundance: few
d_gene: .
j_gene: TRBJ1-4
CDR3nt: TGTGCCAGCTCACTGGGGGAAGCTAATGAAAAACTGTTTTTT
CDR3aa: CASSLGEANEKLFF

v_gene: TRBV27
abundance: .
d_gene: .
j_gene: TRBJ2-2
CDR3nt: TGTGCCAGCTCGACGACTCAGGGTGAGAACACCGGGGAGCTGTTTTTT
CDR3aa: CASSTTQGENTGELFF

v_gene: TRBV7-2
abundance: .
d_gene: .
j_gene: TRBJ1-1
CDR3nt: TGTGCCAGCAGGCACCCGAACACTGAAGCTTTCTTT
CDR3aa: CASRHPNTEAFF

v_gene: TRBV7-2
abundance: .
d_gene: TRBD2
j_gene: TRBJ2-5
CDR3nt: TGTGCCAGCAGCTTAGCGTGGAGCGGGGGACTGCAAGAGACCCAGTACTTC
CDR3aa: CASSLAWSGGLQETQYF

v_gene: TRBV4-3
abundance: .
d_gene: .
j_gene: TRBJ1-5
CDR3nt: TGCGCCAGCAGCCAGGGGCTCAATCAGCCCCAGCATTTT
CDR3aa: CASSQGLNQPQHF

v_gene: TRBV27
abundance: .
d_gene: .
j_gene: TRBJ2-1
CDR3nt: TGTGCCAGCAGTTTGGTCAGGGCGTACAATGAGCAGTTCTTC
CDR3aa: CASSLVRAYNEQFF